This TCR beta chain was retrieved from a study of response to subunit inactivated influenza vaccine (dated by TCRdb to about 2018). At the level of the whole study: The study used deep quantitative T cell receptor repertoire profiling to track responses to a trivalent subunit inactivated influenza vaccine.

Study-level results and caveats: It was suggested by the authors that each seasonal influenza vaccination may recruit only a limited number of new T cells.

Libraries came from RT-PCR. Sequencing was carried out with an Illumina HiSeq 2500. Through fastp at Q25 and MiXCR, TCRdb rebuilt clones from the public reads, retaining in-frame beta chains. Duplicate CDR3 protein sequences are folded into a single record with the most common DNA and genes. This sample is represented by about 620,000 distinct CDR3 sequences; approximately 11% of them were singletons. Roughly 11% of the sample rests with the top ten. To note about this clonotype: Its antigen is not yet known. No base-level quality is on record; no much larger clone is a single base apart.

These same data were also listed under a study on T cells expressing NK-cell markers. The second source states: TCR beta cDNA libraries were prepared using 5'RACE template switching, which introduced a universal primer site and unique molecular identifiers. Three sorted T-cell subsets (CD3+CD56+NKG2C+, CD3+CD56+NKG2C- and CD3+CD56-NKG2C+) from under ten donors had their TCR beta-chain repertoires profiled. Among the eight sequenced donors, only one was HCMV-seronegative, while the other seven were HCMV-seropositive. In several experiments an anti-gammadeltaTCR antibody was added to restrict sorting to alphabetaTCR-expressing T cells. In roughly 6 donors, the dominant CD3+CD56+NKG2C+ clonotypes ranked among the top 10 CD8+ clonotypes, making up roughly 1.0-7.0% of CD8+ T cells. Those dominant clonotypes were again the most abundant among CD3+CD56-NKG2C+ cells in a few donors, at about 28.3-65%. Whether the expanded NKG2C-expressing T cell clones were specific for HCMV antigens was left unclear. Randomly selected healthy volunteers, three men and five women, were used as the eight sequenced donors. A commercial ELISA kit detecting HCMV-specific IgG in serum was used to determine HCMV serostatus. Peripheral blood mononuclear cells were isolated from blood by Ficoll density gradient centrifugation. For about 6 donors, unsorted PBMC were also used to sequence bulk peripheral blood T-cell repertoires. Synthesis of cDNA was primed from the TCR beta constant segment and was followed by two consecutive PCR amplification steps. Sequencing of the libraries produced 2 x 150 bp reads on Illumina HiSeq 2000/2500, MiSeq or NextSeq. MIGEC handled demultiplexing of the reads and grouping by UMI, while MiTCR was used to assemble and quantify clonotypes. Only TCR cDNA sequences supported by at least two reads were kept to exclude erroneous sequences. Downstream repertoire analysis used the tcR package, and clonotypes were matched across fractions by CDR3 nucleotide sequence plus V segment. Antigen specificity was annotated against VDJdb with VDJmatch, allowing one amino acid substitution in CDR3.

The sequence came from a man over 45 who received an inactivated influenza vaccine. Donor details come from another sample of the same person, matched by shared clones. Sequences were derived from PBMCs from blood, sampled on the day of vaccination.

The sequenced DNA is TGTGCCAGCGGCAAACAGGGGTCCTACGAGCAGTACTTC. Its translation is CASGKQGSYEQYF. The chain joins TRBV6-6 to TRBJ2-7; 7 central bases correspond to TRBD1. Trimmed from V: 8 bases; trimmed from J: 1 base; junction bases lacking a gene match: 5. Spanning cysteine to phenylalanine, the CDR3 consists of 13 amino acids. CDR3 DNA is the only sequence kept; it has 39 bases, read in frame from the first base. CDR1 is given as MNHNY and CDR2 as SVGAGI, both from the germline V gene (reference sequence).